The 16 T cell receptor beta chains reported below all come from one sample, sequenced in a study of shared clonotypes between healthy human individuals. Positively selected for CCR7, the CD45RO-negative cells used as naive CD8 cells excluded terminally differentiated effector memory CD45RA+ cells. Some clones are missing from TCRdb's copy, which holds only in-frame ones; the method was immunoSEQ multiplex PCR. This table has millions of clones, about 95% appearing once. Sequencing input: naive CD8+ T cells sorted from blood. The receptors were sampled from a man between 18 and 35 years old in good health.

The chain is built from TRBV30 and TRBJ2-5; maybe TRBD2 (6 bases). CDR1 GTSNPN and CDR2 SVGIG come from the germline V gene (reference sequence). This CDR3 is 13 amino acids long. The germline V and J ends were trimmed by 3 bases and 2 bases, with 10 bases remaining between them. The CDR3 sequence: CAWSPGEQETQYF. The DNA for the CDR3 is TGTGCCTGGAGCCCGGGGGAGCAAGAGACCCAGTACTTC. Full variable domain (rest looked up from reference TRBV30 and TRBJ2-5): SQTIHQWPATLVQPVGSPLSLECTVEGTSNPNLYWYRQAAGRGLQLLFYSVGIGQISSEVPQNLSASRPQDRQFILSSKKLLLSDSGFYLCAWSPGEQETQYFGPGTRLLVL.

The gene calls are TRBV27 and TRBJ2-7; perhaps TRBD1 as D (5 bases). From germline, CDR1 is MNHEY and CDR2 SMNVEV (reference sequence). V was trimmed by 5 bases and J by 5 bases, leaving 19 bases between them. There are 15 residues in the CDR3. CDR3 in DNA: TGTGCCAGCAGTGCACGGACAACGCTTACAGACGAGCAGTACTTC. As protein: CASSARTTLTDEQYF.

The rearrangement uses TRBV12-5 and TRBJ2-3; possible D gene TRBD1, 5 bases. This CDR3 region has 15 residues. Trimming took 0 bases from V and 2 from J, leaving 9 bases between them. Germline loops: CDR1 LGHNT, CDR2 FRNRAP. The CDR3 loop reads CASGLVQDHTDTQYF. CDR3 sequence (DNA): TGTGCTAGTGGTTTGGTACAGGACCACACAGATACGCAGTATTTT.

This chain's CDR3 is CASSLGREGFSEQFF. The CDR3 DNA follows: TGTGCCAGCAGCTTAGGGCGGGAGGGGTTCAGTGAGCAGTTCTTC. The J gene is TRBJ2-1, the V gene TRBV13; 9 positions match TRBD2. This CDR3 has 15 amino acids. Germline assignment: CDR1 PRHDT and CDR2 FYEKMQ (reference sequence). V was pared by 0 bases and J by 9 bases, with 6 bases of the junction left unmatched.

The chain links TRBV19 to TRBJ2-7, with 7 bases aligning to TRBD2. This CDR3 is built from 14 residues. Germline assignment: CDR1 LNHDA and CDR2 SQIVND (reference sequence). Unmatched junction bases numbered 6, after V lost 5 bases and J lost 2 bases. The CDR3 is CASSQSGEAYEQYF. The DNA of the CDR3 is TGTGCCAGTAGTCAGAGCGGGGAGGCCTACGAGCAGTACTTC.

The chain uses TRBV30 and TRBJ1-2, with unresolved D. V was cut by 4 bases and J by 4 bases, with 10 bases left in between. Germline V gives CDR1 GTSNPN, CDR2 SVGIG (reference sequence). The CDR3 length is 12 residues. As DNA, the CDR3 is TGTGCCTGGAATCCCGGAGGCTATGGCTACACCTTC. Translating gives CAWNPGGYGYTF.

The rearrangement uses TRBV10-2 and TRBJ2-5; maybe TRBD2 (5 bases). Germline V gene sequence: CDR1 WSHSY, CDR2 SAAADI. The CDR3 length is 12 residues. V lost 7 bases, J lost 4 bases, and 10 bases lay in between. The CDR3 DNA reads as TGCGCCAGCATTGGAGGTCCAGAGACCCAGTACTTC. Translation gives CASIGGPETQYF.

This chain joins TRBV6-1 and TRBJ1-2; 9 bases are shared with TRBD1. The germline V gene has CDR1 MNHNS and CDR2 SASEGT. The J segment lost 4 bases and the V segment lost 4 bases, leaving 13 bases of the junction unmatched. This CDR3 has 17 residues. The CDR3 sequence: CASSGGIDRGLGYGYTF. The CDR3, as DNA: TGTGCCAGCAGTGGAGGGATCGACAGGGGGTTAGGCTATGGCTACACCTTC.

This clone was seen just once. The chain carries TRBV18 and TRBJ2-5; the D call may be TRBD1 or TRBD2 (5 bases each). V gave up 4 bases and J gave up 5 bases, with 14 bases separating them. There are 14 residues in the CDR3. Per germline, CDR1 KGHSH and CDR2 LQKENI. The CDR3 sequence is CASSLQSGTETQYF. In DNA, the CDR3 is TGTGCCAGCTCACTCCAGTCGGGGACGGAGACCCAGTACTTC. Using reference TRBV18 and TRBJ2-5 for the parts outside the CDR3, the full variable domain is NAGVMQNPRHLVRRRGQEARLRCSPMKGHSHVYWYRQLPEEGLKFMVYLQKENIIDESGMPKERFSAEFPKEGPSILRIQQVVRGDSAAYFCASSLQSGTETQYFGPGTRLLVL.

The genes are TRBV19 and TRBJ2-5; 7 bases line up with TRBD1. This CDR3 is 16 amino acids long. Losses at the gene ends were 4 bases for V and 0 bases for J; bases not matched to a gene: 8. The germline V gene encodes CDR1 LNHDA and CDR2 SQIVND (reference sequence). CDR3 nucleotide sequence: TGTGCCAGTAGTAACGACAGGGAAGGGTACCAAGAGACCCAGTACTTC. It specifies CASSNDREGYQETQYF.

The chain uses TRBV15 and TRBJ2-1; 8 bases line up with TRBD2. With V trimmed by 4 bases and J by 6 bases, 8 bases remained unmatched. Germline values: CDR1 LNHNV, CDR2 YYDKDF (reference sequence). The CDR3 totals 15 residues. The CDR3, as DNA: TGTGCCACCAGCATCGTACGGGAGGGCCTCAATGAGCAGTTCTTC. Translating it yields CATSIVREGLNEQFF.

V usage is TRBV14 and J usage is TRBJ2-3; D ambiguous. V lost 4 bases and J 1 base, leaving 12 bases between the germline ends. The germline CDR1 and CDR2 sequences are SGHDN and FVKESK. The CDR3 length is 15 residues. CDR3 nucleotide sequence: TGTGCCAGCAGCCTCGGCAGTTGGGGCACAGATACGCAGTATTTT. Protein product: CASSLGSWGTDTQYF. Drawing the rest from reference TRBV14 and TRBJ2-3, the complete variable domain is EAGVTQFPSHSVIEKGQTVTLRCDPISGHDNLYWYRRVMGKEIKFLLHFVKESKQDESGMPNNRFLAERTGGTYSTLKVQPAELEDSGVYFCASSLGSWGTDTQYFGPGTRLTVL.

The V and J genes are TRBV30 and TRBJ1-2; no definite D call. The length of the CDR3 is 15 residues. Germline loops: CDR1 GTSNPN, CDR2 SVGIG (reference sequence). V lost 0 bases, J lost 4 bases, and 15 bases lay in between. CDR3 residues: CAWSVRNLILYGYTF. CDR3 DNA: TGTGCCTGGAGTGTACGGAACCTGATCCTCTATGGCTACACCTTC.

This chain joins TRBV4-3 and TRBJ1-1; 8 bases map to TRBD1. The ends lost 1 base at V and 10 bases at J; junction bases unmatched: 5. Looked up from germline, CDR1 is LGHNA and CDR2 is YSLEER. The CDR3 contains 13 residues. The CDR3 coding sequence is TGCGCCAGCAGCCAAGGAGGGGACAGGTTAGCTTTCTTT. Its translation: CASSQGGDRLAFF.

CDR3 bases: TGTGCCAGCAGCAAAGGTTCGGGGGGACAGTACGAGCAGTACTTC. This translates into CASSKGSGGQYEQYF. The chain carries TRBV21-1 and TRBJ2-7. TRBV21-1 is a known pseudogene. The CDR3 is 15 residues long.

V usage is TRBV4-1 and J usage is TRBJ2-7; unclear D gene. V was cut by 1 base and J by 3 bases, with 16 bases left in between. The CDR3 runs 16 residues. Germline loops: CDR1 MGHRA, CDR2 YSYEKL. The CDR3 reads CASSQVNALENYEQYF. CDR3 in DNA: TGCGCCAGCAGCCAAGTGAACGCCCTAGAGAACTACGAGCAGTACTTC.